Each of the 3 T cell receptor beta chains below was sequenced from the same sample in a study of control samples from healthy donors and cancer patients. Method: immunoSEQ multiplex PCR; TCRdb's copy keeps in-frame clones and lacks some. The sample includes 100,000 to 120,000 clones, around 89% of them seen just once. Sequencing used PBMCs. The source of these receptors is a woman between 55 and 75 years old with lung cancer.

The rearrangement uses TRBV6-2 or TRBV6-3 and TRBJ2-7; TRBD1 is a possible D gene (5 bases). Per germline, CDR1 MNHEY and CDR2 SVGEGT. The CDR3 covers 17 residues. With 2 bases removed from V and 3 bases from J, the gap between germline ends came to 20 bases. The CDR3 protein is CASSYQPRWLDSYEQYF. Written as DNA, the CDR3 is TGTGCCAGCAGTTACCAGCCCCGGTGGCTAGACAGCTACGAGCAGTACTTC.

This rearrangement joins TRBV21-1 to TRBJ1-1; TRBD1 was called by the table and not checked on the DNA. TRBV21-1 is flagged as a pseudogene. The CDR3 runs to 14 residues. The CDR3 spells CASSVGQGVTEAFF. The CDR3 DNA follows: TGTGCCAGCAGCGTCGGACAGGGCGTCACTGAAGCTTTCTTT.

In DNA form, the CDR3 reads TGTGCCAGCAGCTTGTCGGGAGGGCCGAAAGAGACCCAGTACTTC. Translating gives CASSLSGGPKETQYF. The rearrangement links TRBV11-2 to TRBJ2-5, with 8 bases fitting TRBD2. V dropped 3 bases and J dropped 3; count of bases not matched to a gene: 6. The CDR3 runs 15 residues. Germline V gene lookup returns CDR1 SGHAT and CDR2 FQNNGV. The whole variable domain, filled in from reference TRBV11-2 and TRBJ2-5, reads EAGVAQSPRYKIIEKRQSVAFWCNPISGHATLYWYQQILGQGPKLLIQFQNNGVVDDSQLPKDRFSAERLKGVDSTLKIQPAKLEDSAVYLCASSLSGGPKETQYFGPGTRLLVL.